The clone carrying this TCR beta chain was seen a few times. The CDR3 is 11 amino acids. With 5 bases clipped from V and 7 bases from J, the junction kept 1 base outside the gene matches. CDR1 SGHNT and CDR2 YENEEA come from the germline V gene. This specimen comes from a study of neoadjuvant anti-PD-1 for oral cavity cancer. Across the study: Most patients had three to four biweekly doses of 3 mg/kg nivolumab before resection.

Measured with immunoSEQ multiplex PCR; TCRdb has only the in-frame clones, and not every one. The sample holds 65,000 to 95,000 clones, about 84% seen once. The V and J genes are TRBV11-3 and TRBJ2-7; 8 positions match TRBD2. Sequenced material: PBMCs, taken before nivolumab (anti-PD-1) treatment. This receptor was identified in a person aged 40-85 years with oral cavity squamous cell carcinoma. The CDR3 DNA is TGTGCCAGCAGCGGCGGGGGGGAGCAGTACTTC. Its translation is CASSGGGEQYF.